This TCR beta chain was identified in a study of blood T cell repertoires in COVID-19 (dated by TCRdb to 2020 to 2021). Describing the broader study: Samples from collaborators originated in the United States, Italy and Spain and spanned both the acute and convalescent phases of COVID-19. Deeply sampled blood TCRbeta repertoires from subjects exposed to, actively infected with, or recovered from COVID-19 were included in the dataset. Where HLA class I and class II types were available, the types were taken from metadata supplied by the sample provider, not from assay-based typing. A de-identified subject ID, COVID-19 status, age in years and sex were almost always included in the sample metadata. The samples were drawn from the first 160 participants of the ongoing ImmuneRACE study and from some 1,300 subjects provided by 6 global collaborators. The repertoires were made available in a free public database intended to serve as a resource for research on the immune response to SARS-CoV-2. The material from the prospective study consisted of cDNA or gDNA derived from T cells, B-cell-depleted T cells, or PBMCs.

The paper as a whole reports these results and caveats: The amount of clinical and demographic metadata varied by source and participant and was provided uncurated.

The CDR3 numbers 15 residues from cysteine through phenylalanine. Only CDR3 DNA is held: 45 bases, read in frame from base 1. The germline V gene yields SGHTA for CDR1 and FQGTGA for CDR2. Germline trimming amounts to 0 bases on V and 8 bases on J, with 5 as the count of junction bases outside the gene matches. One collaborating source in Seattle enrolled patients during active infection and followed them longitudinally through the course of disease. Collaborating institutions collected whole blood in K2EDTA tubes following their own protocols. For TCRbeta analysis, collaborator samples were shipped as frozen whole blood, as isolated PBMCs, or as DNA extracted from either sample type. TCRbeta CDR3 regions were amplified from genomic DNA by means of the immunoSEQ Assay, a bias-controlled multiplex PCR. The authors processed their data as follows. The number of nucleated cells in each sample was estimated from the amplification of reference gene primers within the assay. To quantify the absolute abundance of each unique TCRbeta CDR3 rearrangement, sequence reads were collapsed and filtered. For each sample, productive Simpson clonality was calculated as the square root of Simpson's diversity index over productive rearrangements. Imported from immuneACCESS, the table was reduced by TCRdb to in-frame sequences with V and J called. These copies leave out some clones; in studies compared against another copy, an unresolved V gene accounts for under half, and the cause of the remainder is not known. The V and J calls and clone size were taken over from that table, and D and trimming were inferred from the DNA. In this sample the table shows some 400,000 clones, roughly 86% of which occur a single time. The top ten clones comprise 10% of the sample.

On this clone itself: What this receptor recognizes is not known. No much larger clonotype is one base removed from it; base qualities were not supplied.

The chain couples TRBV7-3 to TRBJ2-1, and 9 junctional nucleotides match TRBD2. This clonotype was sampled from a woman between 25 and 40 years old with COVID-19, enrolled during active disease. Material: peripheral blood. The CDR3 loop reads CASSLTSGRSDEQFF. The nucleotide sequence reads TGTGCCAGCAGCTTAACTAGCGGGAGAAGTGATGAGCAGTTCTTC.